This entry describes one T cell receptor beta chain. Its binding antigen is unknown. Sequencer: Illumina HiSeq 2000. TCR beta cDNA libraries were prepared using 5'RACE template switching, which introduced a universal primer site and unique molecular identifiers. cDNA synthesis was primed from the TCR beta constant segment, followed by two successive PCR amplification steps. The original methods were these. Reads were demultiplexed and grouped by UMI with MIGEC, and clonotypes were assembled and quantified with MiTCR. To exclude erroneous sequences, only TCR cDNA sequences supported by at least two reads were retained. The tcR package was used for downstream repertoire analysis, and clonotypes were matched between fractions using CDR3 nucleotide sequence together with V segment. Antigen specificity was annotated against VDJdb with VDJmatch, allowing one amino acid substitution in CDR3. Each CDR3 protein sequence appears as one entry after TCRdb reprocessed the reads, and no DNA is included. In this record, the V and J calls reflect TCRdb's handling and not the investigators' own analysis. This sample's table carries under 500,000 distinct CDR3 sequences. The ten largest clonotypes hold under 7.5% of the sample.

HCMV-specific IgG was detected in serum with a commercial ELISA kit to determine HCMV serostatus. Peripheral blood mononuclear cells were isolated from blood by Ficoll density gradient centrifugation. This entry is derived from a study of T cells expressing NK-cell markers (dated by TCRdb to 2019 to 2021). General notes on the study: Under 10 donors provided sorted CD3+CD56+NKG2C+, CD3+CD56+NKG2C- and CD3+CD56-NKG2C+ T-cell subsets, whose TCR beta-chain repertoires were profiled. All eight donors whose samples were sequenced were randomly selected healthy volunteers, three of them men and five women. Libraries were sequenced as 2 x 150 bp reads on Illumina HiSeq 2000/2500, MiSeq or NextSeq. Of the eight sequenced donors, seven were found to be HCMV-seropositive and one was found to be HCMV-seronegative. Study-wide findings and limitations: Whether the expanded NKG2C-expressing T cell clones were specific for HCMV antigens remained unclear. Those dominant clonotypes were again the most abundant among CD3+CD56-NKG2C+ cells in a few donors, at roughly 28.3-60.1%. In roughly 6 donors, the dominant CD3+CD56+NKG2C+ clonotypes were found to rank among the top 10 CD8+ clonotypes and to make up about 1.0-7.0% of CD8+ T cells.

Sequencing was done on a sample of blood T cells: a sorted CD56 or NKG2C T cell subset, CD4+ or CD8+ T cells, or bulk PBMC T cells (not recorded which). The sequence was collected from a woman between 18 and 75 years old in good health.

Here the CDR3 is given as CASSLEGRETQYF. This receptor chain uses TRBV12-3 or TRBV12-4 and TRBJ2-5; TCRdb's D gene call, TRBD2, goes unchecked for lack of DNA. From its cysteine to its phenylalanine, the CDR3 spans 13 amino acids. The record lacks a DNA sequence.